Described below is a single TCR beta chain sequence and its context. The target antigen is unknown. For CDR3 and TCR beta VDJ profiling, genomic DNA was the template used. One entry per CDR3 protein, called by TCRdb with MiXCR from the reads. Of more than 250,000 distinct CDR3 sequences in the sample, roughly three fifths were seen once. V was pared by 0 bases and J by 6 bases, with 14 bases between. Germline V lookup: CDR1 SNHLY, CDR2 FYNNEI. This CDR3 region has 15 residues. The data were obtained in a study of CD8+CD57+ T cells in acquired aplastic anemia. The overall study: DNA per sorted CD4+ or CD8+ sample ranged about 0.19 to 30 ug, averaging roughly 3.2 ug.

Study results and limitations: It was found that nearly 30 CD8+ CDR3 sequences were shared between patients and controls.

The sequence derives from a human donor with severe aplastic anemia or a healthy control (not recorded which). The sample taken for sequencing was sorted CD4+, CD8+, or CD8+CD57+ T cells (not recorded which) from PBMCs. V usage is TRBV2 and J usage is TRBJ1-2; tentative D call: TRBD1 (6 bases). DNA of the CDR3: TGTGCCAGCAGTGAAGCTCGCGGGGGGGGGCATGGCTACACCTTC. This gives the protein CASSEARGGGHGYTF.